Following are 3 T cell receptor beta chains from one sample sequenced in a study of blood T cells in healthy people across ages. PCR was performed a second time for about 6 to 12 cycles using a sample-barcoded 5' primer and a J-beta primer mix. TCRdb re-analysed the 5' RACE reads in MiXCR, keeping a single row per CDR3 protein. The data hold about 1.1 million distinct CDR3 sequences, with roughly two fifths observed a single time. Sequencing input: blood. The receptors here all came from a man younger than 30 in good health.

This clonotype was seen once. Just one base apart from a much larger clone, this may be a read error. V and J are TRBV13 and TRBJ2-7, with D hard to call. Per the germline V gene, CDR1 is PRHDT and CDR2 is FYEKMQ (reference sequence). The V and J ends lost 0 bases and 7 bases respectively, with 28 bases between them. This CDR3 comprises 19 residues. The CDR3 coding sequence is TGTGCCAGCAGCTTAGGCCCAATGCCGACCGAGCTCTCCTACAATGAGCAGTACTTC. Translating it yields CASSLGPMPTELSYNEQYF.

The chain recombines TRBV5-1 with TRBJ2-7, with 9 bases that match TRBD2. The V gene's germline CDR1 is SGHRS and CDR2 YFSETQ. The CDR3 loop spans 17 amino acids. The junction had 10 bases not matched to a gene; V was cut back by 2 bases and J by 1 base. This CDR3 reads CASSLTYSGGSSYEQYF. The CDR3 DNA sequence: TGCGCCAGCAGCTTAACGTACAGCGGGGGGTCATCCTACGAGCAGTACTTC.

V usage is TRBV5-1 and J usage is TRBJ2-7, with 11 bases lining up with TRBD2. The J call could be wrong; TRBJ2-5 is a better fit for the DNA end. Germline CDR1 and CDR2: SGHRS and YFSETQ. CDR3 length: 17 residues. The CDR3 coding sequence is TGCGCCAGCAGCTTGGCCTCTAGCGGGGGGCAACAAGAGACCCAGTACTTC. Its translation: CASSLASSGGQQETQYF.